The sequence of this T cell receptor (beta chain) was determined in a study of blood T cell repertoires in COVID-19. Study-level information: Specimens from acute and convalescent COVID-19 originated in the United States, Italy and Spain. The cDNA or gDNA used as material had been derived from T cells, B-cell-depleted T cells, or PBMCs.

V shed 6 bases, J shed 5 bases, and the junction held 8 bases outside the gene matches. This CDR3 has 15 residues. In germline, CDR1 is KGHSH, CDR2 LQKENI. In the authors' methods: Reference gene primer amplification yielded estimated nucleated cell counts. Libraries were prepared by immunoSEQ multiplex PCR; TCRdb keeps only in-frame clonotypes and omits some of them. V and J calls plus clone size are reproduced from that table; the DNA served to infer D and trimming. The sample lists 80,000 or so clones, roughly four fifths seen once, with 10% in the top ten. The chain uses TRBV18 and TRBJ1-5, with 9 bases identical to TRBD1. The sample was peripheral blood. The source is a man between 60 and 75 years old with acute or convalescent COVID-19. The CDR3 nucleotides read TGTGCCAGCTCGCGGGGACAGGGACTTTATCAGCCCCAGCATTTT. Protein product: CASSRGQGLYQPQHF.